This TCR beta chain was sequenced in a study of cytomegalovirus exposure and HLA in healthy donors. Notes on the study in general: Highly shared variants forming one cluster were likely a sequencing artifact. According to reports, the classifier identified cytomegalovirus status with high specificity and sensitivity. In a later analysis, V- and J-gene trimming of beta chains associated with a DCLRE1C missense variant, replicated independently. Under in vitro conditions, a few CMV-associated chains were confirmed as specific for CMV antigens.

With V trimmed by 6 bases and J by 5 bases, 9 bases remained unmatched. The CDR3 runs to 14 residues. Germline loops: CDR1 SNHLY, CDR2 FYNNEI. In the PCR, 60 Vbeta and 13 Jbeta primers were used. Only in-frame clones appear in the TCRdb table, and some are missing; sequencing was by immunoSEQ multiplex PCR. This sample has about 180,000 clones, with roughly three quarters found just once. To note about this clone: The antigen is unknown.

The TCR was taken from a woman in her twenties or thirties in good health and CMV-seropositive. The specimen sequenced was PBMCs. The chain carries TRBV2 and TRBJ2-7, with TRBD2 matching 8 bases. CDR3 residues: CASRAEGTSDEQYF. DNA for the CDR3: TGTGCCAGCAGAGCGGAGGGGACTAGTGACGAGCAGTACTTC.